This record looks at one T cell receptor (beta chain) sequence and its context. This entry is derived from a study of blood T cell repertoires in COVID-19. The ends were cut back, 0 bases at V and 0 bases at J, with 9 bases in the middle. The CDR3 covers 16 residues. Germline lookup yields CDR1 SGHRS and CDR2 YFSETQ. Clones were sequenced by immunoSEQ multiplex PCR, and TCRdb holds only the in-frame ones, with some missing. The data contain tens of thousands of clones, 85% to 90% of them singletons. This sequence was found in a man aged 60 to 69 with acute or convalescent COVID-19. Material: peripheral blood. This rearrangement joins TRBV5-1 to TRBJ1-4; D remains unclear. Written as DNA, the CDR3 is TGCGCCAGCAGCTTGGGGCAGCGGGCAACTAATGAAAAACTGTTTTTT. Its protein is CASSLGQRATNEKLFF.